A single sample gave rise to the 3 T cell receptor beta chains below, sequenced in a study of cytomegalovirus exposure and HLA in healthy donors. PCR primers comprised 60 Vbeta and 13 Jbeta primers. Measured with immunoSEQ multiplex PCR; TCRdb has only the in-frame clones, and not every one. The repertoire has tens of thousands of clones, roughly 66% of them found once; the top ten carry 2% to 2.5%. The sequencing sample was made of PBMCs. The receptor source for this set is a young man in good health and CMV-seronegative.

V is TRBV27 and J is TRBJ2-7, with a possible D match to TRBD2 (5 bases). CDR1 and CDR2 (germline): MNHEY, SMNVEV (reference sequence). The V and J ends lost 5 bases and 4 bases respectively, with 9 bases between them. The CDR3 totals 12 residues. The CDR3 region has the DNA TGTGCCAGCAGTATTAGAGGGTACGAGCAGTACTTC. Translated, it gives CASSIRGYEQYF.

The rearrangement joins TRBV7-8 to TRBJ2-2; 9 bases are a match to TRBD1. Germline CDR1 is SGHVS and CDR2 is FQNEAQ. The CDR3 loop spans 16 amino acids. V lost 4 bases and J lost 1; bases outside the gene matches: 4. Here the CDR3 reads CASSSMGQGNTGELFF. CDR3 sequence (DNA): TGTGCCAGCAGCTCAATGGGACAGGGGAACACCGGGGAGCTGTTTTTT.

The V gene is TRBV27, the J gene TRBJ2-7; the D is unclear. Germline CDR1 reads MNHEY; CDR2 reads SMNVEV (reference sequence). The CDR3 runs 13 residues. V was cut by 6 bases and J by 2 bases, with 11 bases left in between. The CDR3 protein is CASSLDETYEQYF. DNA of the CDR3: TGTGCCAGCAGCCTAGACGAGACCTACGAGCAGTACTTC.